This T cell receptor beta chain was captured in a study of shared clonotypes between healthy human individuals. The CDR3 loop spans 16 amino acids. Germline V gene lookup returns CDR1 MNHEY and CDR2 SMNVEV (reference sequence). V was cut by 5 bases and J by 0 bases, with 14 bases left in between. TCRdb's table, derived via immunoSEQ multiplex PCR, lists solely in-frame clones and lacks some. The table has approximately 710,000 clones, 80% to 95% seen once. This receptor was taken from a man between 18 and 35 years old in good health. Some clones in this sample may be carry-over from other donors' samples. The sequenced sample consisted of memory CD8+ T cells from PBMCs. The sample's subset: CD45RO+ cells pooled with CCR7-negative TemRA cells. The chain has TRBV27 and TRBJ2-1; the D is unclear. CDR3 region: CASSHPLESSYNEQFF. CDR3 in DNA: TGTGCCAGCAGTCACCCTTTAGAAAGCTCCTACAATGAGCAGTTCTTC.